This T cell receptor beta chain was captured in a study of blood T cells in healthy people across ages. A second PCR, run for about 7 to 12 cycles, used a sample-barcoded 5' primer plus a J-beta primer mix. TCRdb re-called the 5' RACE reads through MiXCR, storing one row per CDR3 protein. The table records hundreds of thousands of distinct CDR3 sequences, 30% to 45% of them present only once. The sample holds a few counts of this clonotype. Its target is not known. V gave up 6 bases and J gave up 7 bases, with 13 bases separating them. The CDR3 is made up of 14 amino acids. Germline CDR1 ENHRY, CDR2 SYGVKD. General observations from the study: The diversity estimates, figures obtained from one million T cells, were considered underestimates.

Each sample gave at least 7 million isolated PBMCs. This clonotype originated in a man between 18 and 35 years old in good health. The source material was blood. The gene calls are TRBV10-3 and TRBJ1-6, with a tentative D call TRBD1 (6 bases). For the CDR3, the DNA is TGTGCCATCAGAATTGACAGGATCAATTCACCCCTCCACTTT. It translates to CAIRIDRINSPLHF.